The clone carrying this T cell receptor (beta chain) was seen at least ten times. Its antigen is currently unknown. Per germline, CDR1 DFQATT and CDR2 SNEGSKA (reference sequence). This CDR3 comprises 16 residues. V lost 2 bases and J 0 bases, leaving 14 bases between the germline ends. Indicated time point: newly diagnosed GD, antithyroid drugs for less than 3 months. PBMC-extracted RNA yielded the TCR library. The data were obtained in a study of regulatory T cells in long-lasting Graves disease. On the study more broadly: Antithyroid drugs had been taken under 3 months by newly diagnosed Graves' patients.

Arm-PCR with iRepertoire HTBI primers amplified the CDR3 regions for these TCR beta libraries. Via MiXCR, TCRdb re-called the multiplex PCR reads, giving one row per CDR3 protein. The profile shows 350,000 to 500,000 distinct CDR3 sequences, about 15% of them singletons. Study-wide points: Thyroid tissue was not sampled; only peripheral blood was.

These data were also reused for a study on T cells in Graves' hyperthyroidism and ophthalmopathy. This second study notes: Through a model of 13 V-J features, ophthalmopathy was separated from stable hyperthyroidism.

The specimen comprised peripheral blood mononuclear cells (PBMCs), sampled at new diagnosis, from a patient treated with antithyroid drugs. The chain couples TRBV20-1 to TRBJ2-1; tentative D call: TRBD2 (7 bases). The clonotype was recovered from a woman in her twenties or thirties with Graves disease. The CDR3: CSARSAGANSYNEQFF. The CDR3 bases are TGCAGTGCTAGATCGGCGGGGGCAAACTCCTACAATGAGCAGTTCTTC.